Sequencing of this T cell receptor (beta chain) was carried out in a study of blood T cell repertoires in COVID-19. Profiling relied on immunoSEQ multiplex PCR, and the TCRdb table lists in-frame clones only, not all of them. Among roughly 62,000 clones listed, around 87% were seen once. This CDR3 comprises 17 residues. The V segment lost 0 bases and the J segment 2 bases; nucleotides outside the gene matches: 7. CDR1 is LGHDT, CDR2 YNNKEL, per germline (reference sequence). The chain carries TRBV3-1 (or the pseudogene TRBV3-2) and TRBJ1-3, with TRBD1 identical over 7 bases. The receptor's source is a human donor with acute or convalescent COVID-19. The donor label of this sample is uncertain. The sequenced sample was peripheral blood. CDR3: CASSQEGDRIPGNTIYF. As DNA, the CDR3 is TGTGCCAGCAGCCAAGAGGGGGACAGAATCCCTGGAAACACCATATATTTT.